The 5 T cell receptor beta chains in this list originate from one sample, sequenced in a study of blood T cell repertoires in COVID-19. The table came from immunoSEQ multiplex PCR; TCRdb's copy has only in-frame clones and leaves some out. Of about 250,000 clones in the sample, around 90% were seen once. Sequenced sample: peripheral blood. Receptors were obtained from a woman in her thirties or forties who had recovered from COVID-19.

Only one count was recorded for this clone. The rearrangement links TRBV6-5 to TRBJ2-3; TRBD2 matches at 9 bases. The V gene's germline CDR1 is MNHEY and CDR2 SVGAGI. The ends lost 2 bases at V and 4 bases at J; junction bases unmatched: 7. The CDR3 has 16 residues. The CDR3, as DNA: TGTGCCAGCAGTTACCGGGCGGGAGGGCCGGCAGATACGCAGTATTTT. Its protein is CASSYRAGGPADTQYF.

The rearrangement joins TRBV7-2 to TRBJ2-1, with 11 bases aligning to TRBD2. Germline V CDR1 and CDR2: SGHTA, FQGNSA. The CDR3 is made up of 16 amino acids. Trimming took 1 base from V and 7 from J; bases not matched to a gene: 6. This CDR3 reads CASSLVYSGGGNEQFF. Written as DNA, the CDR3 is TGTGCCAGCAGCTTAGTGTATAGCGGGGGGGGGAATGAGCAGTTCTTC. The whole variable domain, remainder taken from reference TRBV7-2 and TRBJ2-1, is GAGVSQSPSNKVTEKGKDVELRCDPISGHTALYWYRQSLGQGLEFLIYFQGNSAPDKSGLPSDRFSAERTGGSVSTLTIQRTQQEDSAVYLCASSLVYSGGGNEQFFGPGTRLTVL.

The chain is built from TRBV27 and TRBJ2-1; 9 nucleotides agree with TRBD2. Looked up from germline, CDR1 is MNHEY and CDR2 is SMNVEV (reference sequence). The J segment lost 7 bases and the V segment lost 5 bases, leaving 9 bases of the junction unmatched. CDR3 length: 15 residues. The CDR3 DNA is TGTGCCAGCAGTCGCGGGAGGGCCCGATCGAATGAGCAGTTCTTC. This translates into CASSRGRARSNEQFF.

The CDR3 DNA sequence: TGCAGTGCTAGTCCGGGCTACGAGCAGTACTTC. Its translation: CSASPGYEQYF. The gene calls are TRBV20-1 and TRBJ2-7; D unclear. The CDR3 length is 11 residues. Per the germline V gene, CDR1 is DFQATT and CDR2 is SNEGSKA (reference sequence). V was pared by 3 bases and J by 3 bases, with 6 bases between.

The sample holds one count of this clone. The chain joins TRBV7-2 to TRBJ2-1; possible D gene TRBD2, 6 bases. V dropped 2 bases and J dropped 8 bases, with 16 bases sitting between them. CDR3 length equals 15 residues. CDR1 is SGHTA and CDR2 is FQGNSA in the germline V gene. The CDR3 region is CASSLSLANIHEQFF. The CDR3 DNA is TGTGCCAGCAGCTTATCACTAGCAAATATCCATGAGCAGTTCTTC.